This T cell receptor beta chain was retrieved from a study of CD8+ T cells in alopecia areata. Background on the study: Affected scalp percentage determined the severity score of treated patients.

Treatment noted: oral pan-JAK inhibitor, 5-10 mg twice daily. Germline CDR1 SQVTM, CDR2 ANQGSEA. CDR3 length: 14 residues. The ends were cut back, 4 bases at V and 0 bases at J, with 13 bases in the middle. Following RNA extraction, reverse transcription yielded cDNA that acted as the sequencing template. The assay was immunoSEQ multiplex PCR, and TCRdb's table has in-frame clones only and misses some. Among 110,000 to 150,000 clones listed, 65% to 90% were seen once. The genes are TRBV29-1 and TRBJ2-7; D unresolved. Source: CD8+ T cells sorted from blood, taken at week 4, from a patient treated with tofacitinib. The source is a human donor with alopecia areata. CDR3 sequence: CSVVADLSSYEQYF. CDR3 in DNA: TGCAGCGTTGTGGCAGACCTGAGCTCCTACGAGCAGTACTTC.